These T cell receptor beta chains were read from a single sample in a study of blood T cell repertoires in COVID-19. Profiled with immunoSEQ multiplex PCR; TCRdb holds only in-frame clones, not every one. The sample includes about 83,000 clones, more than 65% of them seen just once. Input material: peripheral blood. The receptor source for this set is a woman of 80 years or more with active or convalescent COVID-19. CDR3s include the opening cysteine and the closing phenylalanine or tryptophan. A D gene is named only where the DNA matches it firmly. Size is omitted from some rows. Given values are once, few, many or a class for expanded clones.

j_gene: TRBJ2-2
d_gene: TRBD1
abundance: NA
v_gene: TRBV2
CDR3aa: CASTDRGRTGELFF
CDR3nt: TGTGCCAGCACCGACAGGGGGCGCACCGGGGAGCTGTTTTTT

j_gene: TRBJ1-2
d_gene: NA
abundance: NA
v_gene: TRBV11-2
CDR3aa: CASSFEGTANYGYTF
CDR3nt: TGTGCCAGCAGCTTTGAGGGCACAGCGAACTATGGCTACACCTTC

j_gene: TRBJ2-1
d_gene: TRBD1
abundance: NA
v_gene: TRBV18
CDR3aa: CASSPGTGIHGEQFF
CDR3nt: TGTGCCAGCTCACCGGGGACAGGGATTCATGGTGAGCAGTTCTTC

j_gene: TRBJ2-7
d_gene: NA
abundance: NA
v_gene: TRBV5-1
CDR3aa: CASSLEVRDPLYEQYF
CDR3nt: TGCGCCAGCAGCTTGGAGGTCAGGGATCCCCTTTACGAGCAGTACTTC

j_gene: TRBJ2-1
d_gene: NA
abundance: NA
v_gene: TRBV7-3
CDR3aa: CASSLAGGIYNEQFF
CDR3nt: TGTGCCAGCAGCCTGGCAGGGGGGATCTACAATGAGCAGTTCTTC

j_gene: TRBJ2-3
d_gene: TRBD2
abundance: NA
v_gene: TRBV6-5
CDR3aa: CASRGTSGGSDTQYF
CDR3nt: TGTGCCAGCAGGGGGACTAGCGGGGGTTCAGATACGCAGTATTTT

j_gene: TRBJ1-2
d_gene: NA
abundance: few
v_gene: TRBV5-1
CDR3aa: CASSLTDKLNYGYTF
CDR3nt: TGCGCCAGCAGCTTGACGGACAAACTGAACTATGGCTACACCTTC

j_gene: TRBJ1-2
d_gene: TRBD1
abundance: medium-sized
v_gene: TRBV6-5
CDR3aa: CASSYTGTANYGYTF
CDR3nt: TGTGCCAGCAGTTACACAGGGACAGCTAACTATGGCTACACCTTC

j_gene: TRBJ1-6
d_gene: TRBD1
abundance: NA
v_gene: TRBV5-4
CDR3aa: CASSAAQGENSPLHF
CDR3nt: TGTGCCAGCAGCGCGGCACAGGGGGAGAATTCACCCCTCCACTTT

j_gene: TRBJ1-5
d_gene: NA
abundance: NA
v_gene: TRBV19
CDR3aa: CASSILSVNQPQHF
CDR3nt: TGTGCCAGTAGTATTTTGTCCGTCAATCAGCCCCAGCATTTT

j_gene: TRBJ1-1
d_gene: TRBD1
abundance: once
v_gene: TRBV19
CDR3aa: CASSITGGTEAFF
CDR3nt: TGTGCCAGTAGTATTACAGGGGGCACTGAAGCTTTCTTT

j_gene: TRBJ1-3
d_gene: TRBD1
abundance: NA
v_gene: TRBV12-5
CDR3aa: CASGLVLTGGSGNTIYF
CDR3nt: TGTGCTAGTGGTTTGGTACTTACAGGGGGCTCTGGAAACACCATATATTTT

j_gene: TRBJ2-3
d_gene: TRBD2
abundance: NA
v_gene: TRBV3-1/TRBV3-2
CDR3aa: CASSPPGTSVHNTQYF
CDR3nt: TGTGCCAGCAGCCCACCCGGGACTAGCGTTCATAATACGCAGTATTTT

j_gene: TRBJ2-1
d_gene: NA
abundance: NA
v_gene: TRBV4-3
CDR3aa: CASSQDKGGEQFF
CDR3nt: TGCGCCAGCAGCCAAGATAAGGGGGGGGAGCAGTTCTTC

j_gene: TRBJ2-1
d_gene: NA
abundance: NA
v_gene: TRBV15
CDR3aa: CATSRDLWRGHLGVEQFF
CDR3nt: TGTGCCACCAGCAGAGATCTTTGGCGGGGTCACCTTGGGGTTGAGCAGTTCTTC

j_gene: TRBJ2-3
d_gene: TRBD2
abundance: NA
v_gene: TRBV7-2
CDR3aa: CASSLTSGEVDTQYF
CDR3nt: TGTGCCAGCAGCTTAACTAGCGGGGAAGTAGATACGCAGTATTTT

j_gene: TRBJ2-6
d_gene: NA
abundance: NA
v_gene: TRBV9
CDR3aa: CASSPHEGSGANVLTF
CDR3nt: TGTGCCAGCAGCCCTCATGAGGGCTCTGGGGCCAACGTCCTGACTTTC

j_gene: TRBJ2-7
d_gene: TRBD2
abundance: NA
v_gene: TRBV20-1
CDR3aa: CSASSRLAGGEQYF
CDR3nt: TGCAGTGCTAGTAGCCGACTAGCGGGGGGCGAGCAGTACTTC

j_gene: TRBJ2-5
d_gene: NA
abundance: NA
v_gene: TRBV11-2
CDR3aa: CASSKRGAGTPGETQYF
CDR3nt: TGTGCCAGCAGCAAACGGGGGGCCGGAACCCCTGGGGAGACCCAGTACTTC

j_gene: TRBJ2-1
d_gene: NA
abundance: NA
v_gene: TRBV7-8
CDR3aa: CASRPGGSDEQFF
CDR3nt: TGTGCCAGCAGACCTGGAGGCTCCGATGAGCAGTTCTTC

j_gene: TRBJ2-5
d_gene: NA
abundance: NA
v_gene: TRBV5-4
CDR3aa: CASSQFPNRGARETQYF
CDR3nt: TGTGCCAGCAGCCAGTTCCCCAATCGGGGGGCCCGCGAGACCCAGTACTTC

j_gene: TRBJ1-4
d_gene: NA
abundance: NA
v_gene: TRBV19
CDR3aa: CASSQLGSNEKLFF
CDR3nt: TGTGCCAGTAGTCAGTTGGGGAGTAATGAAAAACTGTTTTTT

j_gene: TRBJ2-2
d_gene: NA
abundance: few
v_gene: TRBV5-1
CDR3aa: CASSSDNKQGTGELFF
CDR3nt: TGCGCCAGCAGCTCGGATAACAAACAGGGAACCGGGGAGCTGTTTTTT

j_gene: TRBJ2-7
d_gene: NA
abundance: NA
v_gene: TRBV6-5
CDR3aa: CASSFTGDEQYF
CDR3nt: TGTGCCAGCAGTTTTACAGGTGACGAGCAGTACTTC